These T cell receptor beta chains were read from a single sample in a study of beta chain features in type 1 diabetes. The assay was immunoSEQ multiplex PCR, and TCRdb's table has in-frame clones only and misses some. The table shows some 410,000 clones, with around 13% occurring only once. The sample consisted of naive CD4+ T cells from blood. These receptors were taken from a man aged 25 to 40 in good health. Both conserved end residues are part of each CDR3. The D gene is left open where the match is weak. Only some rows state a clone size, as once, few, many or a class for expanded clones.

D,J,V,size,DNA,CDR3
NA,TRBJ2-5,TRBV5-1,few,TGCGCCAGCAGCTTGGGCCTTTCCCGGGAGACCCAGTACTTC,CASSLGLSRETQYF
NA,TRBJ2-7,TRBV15,NA,TGTGCCACCAGCCGCGAGGCCCGATACGAGCAGTACTTC,CATSREARYEQYF
TRBD1,TRBJ2-5,TRBV5-1,NA,TGCGCCAGCAGCTTTTCTACAGGGGTCCCAGAGACCCAGTACTTC,CASSFSTGVPETQYF
NA,TRBJ2-1,TRBV18,few,TGTGCCAGCTCACTGACAGACAGGCAAAAGGCATACAATGAGCAGTTCTTC,CASSLTDRQKAYNEQFF
TRBD1,TRBJ2-7,TRBV5-1,few,TGCGCCAGCAGCTTGGGCGGGGTTCGGGACAGGGATTACGAGCAGTACTTC,CASSLGGVRDRDYEQYF
NA,TRBJ1-1,TRBV29-1,NA,TGCAGCGTTGCTCCGGGCCAGGGGACTGAAGCTTTCTTT,CSVAPGQGTEAFF
NA,TRBJ2-1,TRBV9,few,TGTGCCAGCAGCCCAAGCGGAACCTCCTTCAATGAGCAGTTCTTC,CASSPSGTSFNEQFF
TRBD2,TRBJ2-5,TRBV5-4,NA,TGTGCCAGCAGCGTACGGACTAGCGGGAGGGAGACCCAGTACTTC,CASSVRTSGRETQYF
TRBD2,TRBJ2-7,TRBV5-1,few,TGCGCCAGCAGCTTGGTTACTAGCGGGACCTACGAGCAGTACTTC,CASSLVTSGTYEQYF
NA,TRBJ2-5,TRBV9,few,TGTGCCAGCAGTCCCACAGGGTACCAAGAGACCCAGTACTTC,CASSPTGYQETQYF
NA,TRBJ1-1,TRBV9,NA,TGTGCCAGCTCAAACGGAGACATGAACACTGAAGCTTTCTTT,CASSNGDMNTEAFF
TRBD1,TRBJ2-5,TRBV25-1,many,TGTGCCAGCAGTGCCTCGACAGGGGAGAGGGAGACCCAGTACTTC,CASSASTGERETQYF
NA,TRBJ2-7,TRBV27,NA,TGTGCCAGCAGTTTCCTTCAGAAGGGGCCCTACGAGCAGTACTTC,CASSFLQKGPYEQYF
NA,TRBJ2-1,TRBV14,NA,TGTGCCAGCAGCCAAACCCGCCCAGGCAGGCAGTTCTTC,CASSQTRPGRQFF
NA,TRBJ2-1,TRBV4-1,NA,TGCGCCAGCAGCCAACCTTCCGGGCTCGGCAATGAGCAGTTCTTC,CASSQPSGLGNEQFF
NA,TRBJ2-6,TRBV9,few,TGTGCCAGCAGCCCCTTCCTGCCTGGGGCCAACGTCCTGACTTTC,CASSPFLPGANVLTF
TRBD2,TRBJ2-3,TRBV10-3,many,TGTGCCATCACCTTTAGCGGGTTAGGCACAGATACGCAGTATTTT,CAITFSGLGTDTQYF
TRBD2,TRBJ2-4,TRBV11-2,NA,TGTGCCAGCAGCTTCGGACTAGCAGAAAACATTCAGTACTTC,CASSFGLAENIQYF
TRBD2,TRBJ2-3,TRBV7-2,NA,TGTGCCAGCAGCAAGGGGACTAGCGGGAGGGAAGGGGATACGCAGTATTTT,CASSKGTSGREGDTQYF
NA,TRBJ1-5,TRBV9,once,TGTGCCAGCAGCGGAGGTACCAGCAATCAGCCCCAGCATTTT,CASSGGTSNQPQHF
NA,TRBJ2-5,TRBV20-1,NA,TGCAGTCGACAGTTCGCAGAGACCCAGTACTTC,CSRQFAETQYF
TRBD1,TRBJ2-1,TRBV4-1,NA,TGCGCCAGCAGCCAAGGGGACAGGGAAAGCTCCTACAATGAGCAGTTCTTC,CASSQGDRESSYNEQFF
NA,TRBJ2-5,TRBV5-4,NA,TGTGCCAGCAGTCTCGACAGTTTACGAGAAGAGACCCAGTACTTC,CASSLDSLREETQYF
NA,TRBJ1-2,TRBV29-1,NA,TGCAGCGCTGGCACTCCCGATGGGTACACCTTC,CSAGTPDGYTF
NA,TRBJ1-1,TRBV7-2,NA,TGTGCCAGCAGCTTAGGGCAGAGGGCGAACACTGAAGCTTTCTTT,CASSLGQRANTEAFF
NA,TRBJ2-1,TRBV11-3,few,TGTGCCAGCAGCTTGGGTGGGGTTCGGGAGCAGTTCTTC,CASSLGGVREQFF
TRBD1,TRBJ2-4,TRBV19,NA,TGTGCCACCGGACAGGGGAAAGGTTTCCAGTACTTC,CATGQGKGFQYF
TRBD1,TRBJ2-1,TRBV2,few,TGTGCCAGCACCCGACAGGGGGTCAATGAGCAGTTCTTC,CASTRQGVNEQFF
NA,TRBJ2-5,TRBV29-1,many,TGCAGCGTTCTACCTTCCGCGGAGACCCAGTACTTC,CSVLPSAETQYF
NA,TRBJ2-3,TRBV7-2,NA,TGTGCCAGCAGCTTAGGGAGAGGGCCAGATACGCAGTATTTT,CASSLGRGPDTQYF
NA,TRBJ2-3,TRBV4-2,NA,TGTGCCAGCAGCCAAGTCCCTAGCGCTTTCGCAGATACGCAGTATTTT,CASSQVPSAFADTQYF
TRBD1,TRBJ1-2,TRBV7-8,NA,TGTGCCAGCAGTCCTGACAGGGTGAATGGCTACACCTTC,CASSPDRVNGYTF
NA,TRBJ2-5,TRBV5-1,NA,TGCGCCAGCAGCTCGGGGCCCGCCCAAGAGACCCAGTACTTC,CASSSGPAQETQYF
NA,TRBJ2-3,TRBV7-9,NA,TGTGCCAGCAGCGAATCCACAGATACGCAGTATTTT,CASSESTDTQYF
NA,TRBJ2-5,TRBV9,few,TGTGCCAGCAGCGTGACAGCGGGAGAGACCCAGTACTTC,CASSVTAGETQYF
NA,TRBJ2-3,TRBV5-1,NA,TGCGCCAGCAGCTTCCCACGGGATACGCAGTATTTT,CASSFPRDTQYF
NA,TRBJ2-5,TRBV4-1,NA,TGCGCCAGCAGCCAAGCTTGGGTAGAGACCCAGTACTTC,CASSQAWVETQYF
TRBD1,TRBJ2-4,TRBV7-2,few,TGTGCCAGCAGCTTGCCAGGGGGCCACTCCCAAAACATTCAGTACTTC,CASSLPGGHSQNIQYF
TRBD2,TRBJ2-5,TRBV7-2,few,TGTGCCAGCAGCCCCACCACCGGGACTAGGGTGTTAGCGACCCAGTACTTC,CASSPTTGTRVLATQYF
TRBD1,TRBJ2-7,TRBV5-1,few,TGCGCCAGCAGCTTGACCGGTGACAGGGTCCCCTACGAGCAGTACTTC,CASSLTGDRVPYEQYF
NA,TRBJ2-5,TRBV4-1,few,TGCGCCAGCAGCCAAGGACCGCAAGAGACCCAGTACTTC,CASSQGPQETQYF
NA,TRBJ2-1,TRBV7-2,NA,TGTGCCAGCAGCTTAGTAAAAGAGCCGGCAGCCTCCTACAATGAGCAGTTCTTC,CASSLVKEPAASYNEQFF
TRBD2,TRBJ2-1,TRBV2,NA,TGTGCCAGCAGAAGCGGGAGGGCTACCTCCTACAATGAGCAGTTCTTC,CASRSGRATSYNEQFF
TRBD2,TRBJ2-5,TRBV15,few,TGTGCCACCAGCAGAGGAATGGCGGGGGGGCCGAAAGAGACCCAGTACTTC,CATSRGMAGGPKETQYF
NA,TRBJ2-2,TRBV18,NA,TGTGCCAGCTCGCTCGACAGGACCGGGGAGCTGTTTTTT,CASSLDRTGELFF
NA,TRBJ2-5,TRBV5-1,few,TGCGCCAGCAGCGCGACAGGAGAAGAGACCCAGTACTTC,CASSATGEETQYF
NA,TRBJ1-2,TRBV29-1,NA,TGCAGCGTCGAAAGGGATAACTATGGCTACACCTTC,CSVERDNYGYTF
NA,TRBJ2-5,TRBV4-1,few,TGCGCCAGCAGCATGCAGGAACAAGAGAGCCAGTACTTC,CASSMQEQESQYF
NA,TRBJ1-4,TRBV29-1,many,TGCAGCGCCGGTGGTATGGGTGAAAAACTGTTTTTT,CSAGGMGEKLFF
NA,TRBJ2-3,TRBV30,few,TGTGCCTGGAGTGTAATTGCCAGGGGAGACACAGATACGCAGTATTTT,CAWSVIARGDTDTQYF
TRBD1,TRBJ2-3,TRBV25-1,NA,TGTGCCAGCAGTGACCACACAGGGGTAGATACGCAGTATTTT,CASSDHTGVDTQYF
NA,TRBJ2-2,TRBV23-1,NA,NA,CASSQSVRGKPGSCFF
TRBD2,TRBJ2-3,TRBV18,NA,TGTGCCAGCTCACCATTAGCGGGGCCAAGCACAGATACGCAGTATTTT,CASSPLAGPSTDTQYF
NA,TRBJ2-1,TRBV5-4,once,TGTGCCAGCAGCTTGATTAGCGACTACAATGAGCAGTTCTTC,CASSLISDYNEQFF